This entry describes one T cell receptor beta chain. Exposure to brentuximab vedotin varied, and each patient had relapsed following autologous stem cell transplantation. Purification of CD4+ T cells from thawed PBMCs was performed via magnetic negative selection. The data were produced by immunoSEQ multiplex PCR, yet TCRdb's version contains in-frame clones alone and is incomplete. The sample holds thousands of clones, around 90% seen once. Germline CDR1 and CDR2: SNHLY and FYNNEI. This CDR3 spans 15 amino acids. V was trimmed by 1 base and J by 0 bases, leaving 7 bases between them. The sample originates from a study of PD-1 blockade in classical Hodgkin lymphoma.

The receptor was isolated from a human donor with classical Hodgkin lymphoma. Material: CD4+ T cells from blood, obtained at baseline. The chain links TRBV2 to TRBJ1-5; D might be TRBD1 (5 bases). CDR3 bases: TGTGCCAGCAGTGAAGAGGGGATTAGCAATCAGCCCCAGCATTTT. Its protein is CASSEEGISNQPQHF.